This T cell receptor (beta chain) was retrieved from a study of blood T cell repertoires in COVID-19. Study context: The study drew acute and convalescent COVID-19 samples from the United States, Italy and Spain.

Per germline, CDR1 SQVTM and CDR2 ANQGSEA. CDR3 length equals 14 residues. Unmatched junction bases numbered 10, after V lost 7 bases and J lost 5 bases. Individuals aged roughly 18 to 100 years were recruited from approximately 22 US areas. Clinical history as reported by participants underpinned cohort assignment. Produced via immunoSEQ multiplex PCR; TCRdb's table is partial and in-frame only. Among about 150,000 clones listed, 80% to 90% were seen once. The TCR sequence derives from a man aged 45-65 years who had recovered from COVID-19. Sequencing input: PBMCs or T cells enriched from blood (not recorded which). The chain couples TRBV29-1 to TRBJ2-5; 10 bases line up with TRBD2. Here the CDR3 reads CSAVPGLARETQYF. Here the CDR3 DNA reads TGCAGCGCCGTACCGGGACTAGCGAGGGAGACCCAGTACTTC. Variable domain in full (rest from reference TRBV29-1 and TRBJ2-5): SAVISQKPSRDICQRGTSLTIQCQVDSQVTMMFWYRQQPGQSLTLIATANQGSEATYESGFVIDKFPISRPNLTFSTLTVSNMSPEDSSIYLCSAVPGLARETQYFGPGTRLLVL.